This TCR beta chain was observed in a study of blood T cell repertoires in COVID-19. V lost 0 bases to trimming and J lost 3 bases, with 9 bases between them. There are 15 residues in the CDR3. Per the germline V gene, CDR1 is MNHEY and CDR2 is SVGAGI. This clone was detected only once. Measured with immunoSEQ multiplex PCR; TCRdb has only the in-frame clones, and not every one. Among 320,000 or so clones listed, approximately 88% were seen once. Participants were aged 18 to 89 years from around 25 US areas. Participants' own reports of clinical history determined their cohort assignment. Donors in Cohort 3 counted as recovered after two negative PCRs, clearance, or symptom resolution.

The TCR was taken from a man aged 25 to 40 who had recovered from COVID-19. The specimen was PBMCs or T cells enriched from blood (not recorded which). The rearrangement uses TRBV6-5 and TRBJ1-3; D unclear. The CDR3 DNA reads TGTGCCAGCAGTTACTCAGCCGCGGATGGAAACACCATATATTTT. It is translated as CASSYSAADGNTIYF.